The 32 T cell receptor beta chains reported below all come from one sample, sequenced in a study of blood T cell repertoires in COVID-19. Measured with immunoSEQ multiplex PCR; TCRdb has only the in-frame clones, and not every one. This table holds a few hundred thousand clones, around 90% found once. Sequencing was carried out using PBMCs or T cells enriched from blood (not recorded which). The receptors stem from a woman in her late teens or twenties who had recovered from COVID-19.

The V call is TRBV12-3 or TRBV12-4, the J call TRBJ1-2; D possibly corresponds to TRBD1 (6 bases). CDR3 length: 13 residues. V was pared by 5 bases and J by 8 bases, with 15 bases between. The CDR3 reads CASSPGDPGGYTF. DNA of the CDR3: TGTGCCAGCAGTCCAGGGGACCCGGGGGGCTACACCTTC.

The CDR3: CASSPPNEETQYF. CDR3 DNA: TGTGCCAGCAGCCCGCCTAATGAGGAGACCCAGTACTTC. The rearrangement joins TRBV6-5 to TRBJ2-5, with no clear D. The CDR3 totals 13 residues. Germline CDR1 MNHEY, CDR2 SVGAGI. V lost 6 bases, J lost 5 bases, and 13 bases lay in between.

The chain joins TRBV10-3 to TRBJ1-1; 10 nucleotides line up with TRBD1. After removal of 0 bases from V and 10 bases from J, the junction contained 2 bases not matched to a gene. The CDR3 length is 13 residues. Germline V gene data show CDR1 as ENHRY and CDR2 as SYGVKD. The DNA for the CDR3 is TGTGCCATCAGTGAGTCGAGGGACAGGGGAGCTTTCTTT. Translation gives CAISESRDRGAFF.

A word on this clone: Other DNA sequences within the sample encode an identical CDR3. The genes are TRBV5-1 and TRBJ1-6; 9 bases agree with TRBD1. The CDR3 is 15 residues long. J was trimmed by 5 bases and V by 1 base; bases with no gene match: 1. Germline V lookup: CDR1 SGHRS, CDR2 YFSETQ. This chain's CDR3 is CASSLTGGNNSPLHF. As DNA, the CDR3 is TGCGCCAGCAGCTTGACAGGGGGCAATAATTCACCCCTCCACTTT.

The chain is built from TRBV19 and TRBJ1-1; D is perhaps TRBD1 (5 bases). The germline V gene has CDR1 LNHDA and CDR2 SQIVND (reference sequence). The CDR3 is 15 residues long. Between the trimmed V and J ends, which lost 6 bases and 5 bases, there was a span of 19 bases. The CDR3 spells CASSFGGSWETEAFF. DNA for the CDR3: TGTGCCAGTAGCTTTGGGGGGTCCTGGGAAACTGAAGCTTTCTTT.

The chain uses TRBV5-1 and TRBJ1-1; 10 nucleotides match TRBD1. In germline, CDR1 is SGHRS, CDR2 YFSETQ. The CDR3 sequence is 14 residues long. V was pared by 4 bases and J by 3 bases, with 3 bases of the junction left unmatched. CDR3: CASSPGTGDTEAFF. Written as DNA, the CDR3 is TGCGCCAGCAGCCCAGGGACAGGGGACACTGAAGCTTTCTTT.

This rearrangement joins TRBV12-3 or TRBV12-4 to TRBJ2-1, with D hard to call. The CDR3 is made up of 13 amino acids. V was trimmed by 1 base and J by 5 bases, leaving 6 bases between them. The CDR3, as DNA: TGTGCCAGCAGTTTAGTAGCAAACAATGAGCAGTTCTTC. Translating it yields CASSLVANNEQFF.

This clone has just one count. V usage is TRBV2 and J usage is TRBJ1-6; D is perhaps TRBD1 (5 bases). There are 12 residues in the CDR3. V was clipped by 8 bases and J by 10 bases, with 12 bases between them. Germline V gives CDR1 SNHLY, CDR2 FYNNEI. Here the CDR3 DNA reads TGTGCCAGCTCGGGGGACGCATCACCCCTCCACTTT. This gives the protein CASSGDASPLHF.

The CDR3 DNA sequence: TGCGCCAGCAGCCAAGTCTTATACAGTTCCACTCTCGGAAACACCATATATTTT. Translating gives CASSQVLYSSTLGNTIYF. The chain links TRBV4-1 to TRBJ1-3; D gene uncertain. CDR1 is MGHRA and CDR2 is YSYEKL in the germline V gene. The CDR3 spans 18 residues. Trimming took off 1 base at V and 4 bases at J, with 20 bases between the two ends.

The table lists this clone with a few counts. The chain joins TRBV5-1 to TRBJ2-7; TRBD1 agrees at 7 bases. The CDR3 runs to 12 residues. V trimming: 0 bases; J trimming: 10 bases; junction bases outside the gene matches: 4. The germline V gene has CDR1 SGHRS and CDR2 YFSETQ. CDR3 protein: CASSLEQGNQYF. As DNA, the CDR3 is TGCGCCAGCAGCTTGGAACAGGGGAATCAGTACTTC. Drawing the rest from reference TRBV5-1 and TRBJ2-7, the complete variable domain is KAGVTQTPRYLIKTRGQQVTLSCSPISGHRSVSWYQQTPGQGLQFLFEYFSETQRNKGNFPGRFSGRQFSNSRSEMNVSTLELGDSALYLCASSLEQGNQYFGPGTRLTVT.

This clone was detected only a few times. The chain is built from TRBV7-8 and TRBJ1-5, with 8 bases matching TRBD1. The trim removed 5 bases at V and 2 bases at J, leaving 8 bases unmatched. CDR1 is SGHVS, CDR2 FQNEAQ, per germline. This CDR3 has 16 amino acids. CDR3 DNA sequence: TGTGCCAGCAGCCCCGCTTCGGGACAGGGCAATCAGCCCCAGCATTTT. Translated: CASSPASGQGNQPQHF.

Here the CDR3 reads CASSGGTGVSGNTIYF. The CDR3 nucleotides read TGTGCCAGCAGCGGAGGTACAGGGGTTTCTGGAAACACCATATATTTT. V gene TRBV9 combines with J gene TRBJ1-3; 7 bases align to TRBD1. With V trimmed by 3 bases and J by 1 base, 7 bases remained unmatched. CDR1 is SGDLS, CDR2 YYNGEE, per germline. The CDR3 totals 16 residues.

This clone was seen once. The chain combines TRBV6-2 or TRBV6-3 with TRBJ2-3; 13 bases are shared with TRBD2. Germline V lookup: CDR1 MNHEY, CDR2 SVGEGT. V trimming: 4 bases; J trimming: 6 bases; junction bases outside the gene matches: 7. There are 16 residues in the CDR3. CDR3: CASSFSTSGGWDTQYF. CDR3 coding DNA: TGTGCCAGCAGTTTCTCGACTAGCGGGGGGTGGGATACGCAGTATTTT.

The chain is built from TRBV5-1 and TRBJ1-3; D unresolved. The CDR3 is 16 amino acids. Germline V CDR1 and CDR2: SGHRS, YFSETQ. The V end lost 4 bases, the J end lost 0 bases, and 14 bases lay between the germline ends. Here the CDR3 reads CASSRRQGSSGNTIYF. The CDR3 nucleotides are TGCGCCAGCAGCCGACGACAAGGTAGCTCTGGAAACACCATATATTTT.

The rearrangement joins TRBV29-1 to TRBJ2-7, with no clear D. Trimming cost V 0 bases and J 0 bases, with 3 bases left between them. The germline V gene encodes CDR1 SQVTM and CDR2 ANQGSEA. CDR3 size: 12 residues. For the CDR3, the DNA is TGCAGCGTTGAAGACGTCTCCTACGAGCAGTACTTC. This translates into CSVEDVSYEQYF.

The V call is TRBV11-3, the J call TRBJ2-1; TRBD2 agrees at 8 bases. V lost 1 base, J lost 7 bases, and 6 bases stayed unmatched. Germline V CDR1 and CDR2: SGHNT, YENEEA. CDR3 length: 15 residues. The CDR3 is CASSLAGGNGNEQFF. CDR3 in DNA: TGTGCCAGCAGCTTAGCGGGGGGGAATGGGAATGAGCAGTTCTTC. Looking up the rest from reference TRBV11-3 and TRBJ2-1 gives the full variable domain: EAGVVQSPRYKIIEKKQPVAFWCNPISGHNTLYWYLQNLGQGPELLIRYENEEAVDDSQLPKDRFSAERLKGVDSTLKIQPAELGDSAVYLCASSLAGGNGNEQFFGPGTRLTVL.

V usage is TRBV7-9 and J usage is TRBJ2-7; D is ambiguous. CDR1 and CDR2 (germline): SEHNR, FQNEAQ (reference sequence). Trimming stripped 0 bases from V and 6 bases from J, with 9 bases between. There are 13 residues in the CDR3. The CDR3 bases are TGTGCCAGCAGCTTAGCGGAGACTCGCGAGCAGTACTTC. Translating gives CASSLAETREQYF.

The genes are TRBV20-1 and TRBJ2-7, with 8 positions matching TRBD2. V shed 3 bases, J shed 7 bases, and the junction held 17 bases outside the gene matches. The CDR3 runs 16 residues. CDR1 and CDR2 from the germline V gene are DFQATT and SNEGSKA (reference sequence). The CDR3 DNA sequence: TGCAGTGCTAGTGGAATGGGACTAGGTGAATCGGGGGAGCAGTACTTC. Its translation is CSASGMGLGESGEQYF.

CDR3 DNA sequence: TGCGCCAGCAGGGGCGGAGGCCCTGGAAACACCATATATTTT. Amino acid sequence: CASRGGGPGNTIYF. V and J are TRBV5-1 and TRBJ1-3, with unresolved D. Germline assignment: CDR1 SGHRS and CDR2 YFSETQ. Trimming removed 5 bases at V and 2 bases at J, with 11 bases between. The CDR3 is 14 amino acids.

On this clone: The same CDR3 is also encoded by other DNA sequences in this sample. This rearrangement joins TRBV11-2 to TRBJ2-2; TRBD1 matches 7 bases. Germline assignment: CDR1 SGHAT and CDR2 FQNNGV. The CDR3 has 14 amino acids. V shed 5 bases, J shed 5 bases, and the junction held 5 bases outside the gene matches. The CDR3 DNA reads TGTGCCAGCAGCACTCGACAGGGTACCGGGGAGCTGTTTTTT. Its protein product is CASSTRQGTGELFF.

CDR3 DNA: TGTGCCAGCAGTCGGACAGGGGGCGTCGGCACTGAAGCTTTCTTT. Encoded protein: CASSRTGGVGTEAFF. The chain couples TRBV25-1 to TRBJ1-1; 11 positions agree with TRBD1. Germline CDR1 MGHDK, CDR2 SYGVNS. The CDR3 spans 15 residues. The V and J ends lost 5 bases and 4 bases, in that order; junction bases with no gene match: 6.

The chain uses TRBV4-1 and TRBJ1-2; 8 bases agree with TRBD1. CDR1 and CDR2 from the germline V gene are MGHRA and YSYEKL. The J segment lost 4 bases and the V segment lost 1 base, leaving 14 bases of the junction unmatched. This CDR3 is built from 18 residues. This CDR3 reads CASSQADFLPGQVYGYTF. CDR3 in DNA: TGCGCCAGCAGCCAAGCCGACTTCCTTCCGGGACAGGTCTATGGCTACACCTTC.

The count of this clone is one. At the DNA level, this CDR3 is encoded by other sequences in the same sample as well. The gene calls are TRBV13 and TRBJ1-3; possibly TRBD1 for D (5 bases). Trimming left V 3 bases short and J 1 base short, with 13 bases between. Germline V gene data show CDR1 as PRHDT and CDR2 as FYEKMQ (reference sequence). The CDR3 has 16 amino acids. CDR3 DNA: TGTGCCAGCAGCTTTGGCCCCGGGGGGTCTGGAAACACCATATATTTT. This codes for CASSFGPGGSGNTIYF.

The chain carries TRBV7-9 and TRBJ1-1, with a tentative D call TRBD1 (5 bases). CDR3 length equals 14 residues. Germline V gene data show CDR1 as SEHNR and CDR2 as FQNEAQ (reference sequence). The germline V and J ends were trimmed by 5 bases and 7 bases, with 17 bases remaining between them. The CDR3 coding sequence is TGTGCCAGCAGCGAGATCGAGGACACCCTTGAAGCTTTCTTT. Protein: CASSEIEDTLEAFF. The full variable domain, with the rest looked up from reference TRBV7-9 and TRBJ1-1, is DTGVSQNPRHKITKRGQNVTFRCDPISEHNRLYWYRQTLGQGPEFLTYFQNEAQLEKSRLLSDRFSAERPKGSFSTLEIQRTEQGDSAMYLCASSEIEDTLEAFFGQGTRLTVV.

The DNA of the CDR3 is TGTGCCAGCAGCTTATCAGGGGTCATGAACACTGAAGCTTTCTTT. It specifies CASSLSGVMNTEAFF. The V call is TRBV7-6, the J call TRBJ1-1; D perhaps matches TRBD1 (6 bases). The germline CDR1 and CDR2 sequences are SGHVS and FNYEAQ. There are 15 residues in the CDR3. The V gene lost 2 bases and the J gene lost 0 bases, with 10 bases spanning the gap.

The rearrangement uses TRBV29-1 and TRBJ2-5; no firm D call. There are 12 residues in the CDR3. The germline gives CDR1 SQVTM, CDR2 ANQGSEA. Trimming took 6 bases from V and 1 from J, leaving 9 bases between them. This chain's CDR3 is CSVLTPQETQYF. The DNA for the CDR3 is TGCAGCGTACTGACACCCCAAGAGACCCAGTACTTC.

V is TRBV7-6 and J is TRBJ2-1; 13 bases map to TRBD2. CDR3 size: 18 residues. Germline V gives CDR1 SGHVS, CDR2 FNYEAQ. The J segment lost 0 bases and the V segment lost 5 bases, leaving 7 bases of the junction unmatched. CDR3 amino acids: CASSITSGGGPSYNEQFF. The CDR3 DNA reads as TGTGCCAGCAGCATTACTAGCGGGGGGGGTCCCTCCTACAATGAGCAGTTCTTC.

This chain links TRBV28 with TRBJ1-6; 7 positions agree with TRBD1. CDR1 is MDHEN, CDR2 SYDVKM, per germline. V lost 3 bases and J lost 7; bases outside the gene matches: 12. The CDR3 totals 17 residues. The DNA of the CDR3 is TGTGCCAGCAGTTTGACCAAGACAGGGTACAAAAATTCACCCCTCCACTTT. Encoded protein: CASSLTKTGYKNSPLHF.

The sample holds one count of this clone. The V and J genes are TRBV2 and TRBJ1-5; D possibly corresponds to TRBD1 (6 bases). Germline V gene lookup returns CDR1 SNHLY and CDR2 FYNNEI. CDR3 length: 11 residues. CDR3 sequence (DNA): TGTGCAGGGGGTACGAATCAGCCCCAGCATTTT. Its protein is CAGGTNQPQHF.

This clone was detected only a few times. The chain recombines TRBV6-5 with TRBJ1-3; D ambiguous. The V and J ends lost 2 bases and 0 bases respectively, with 8 bases between them. Germline values: CDR1 MNHEY, CDR2 SVGAGI. This CDR3 comprises 15 residues. The CDR3 nucleotides are TGTGCCAGCAGTTACACGGGGTACTCTGGAAACACCATATATTTT. Translation gives CASSYTGYSGNTIYF.

This rearrangement joins TRBV5-1 to TRBJ1-1; TRBD1 is a possible D gene (6 bases). The V end was cut by 3 bases, the J end by 3 bases, with 15 bases between. This CDR3 region has 15 residues. The germline V gene has CDR1 SGHRS and CDR2 YFSETQ. The CDR3 DNA is TGCGCCAGCAGCTCAGTACAGGGTTTCGACACTGAAGCTTTCTTT. Translating it yields CASSSVQGFDTEAFF.

This clone occurred a few times. CDR3 DNA: TGCAGCGTCGGGGCAGGGGGCTGGGATCAGCCCCAGCATTTT. As protein: CSVGAGGWDQPQHF. The chain couples TRBV29-1 to TRBJ1-5; the match to TRBD1 covers 8 bases. Germline-derived CDR1 and CDR2 are SQVTM and ANQGSEA. The J segment lost 5 bases and the V segment lost 6 bases, leaving 9 bases of the junction unmatched. CDR3 length equals 14 residues.